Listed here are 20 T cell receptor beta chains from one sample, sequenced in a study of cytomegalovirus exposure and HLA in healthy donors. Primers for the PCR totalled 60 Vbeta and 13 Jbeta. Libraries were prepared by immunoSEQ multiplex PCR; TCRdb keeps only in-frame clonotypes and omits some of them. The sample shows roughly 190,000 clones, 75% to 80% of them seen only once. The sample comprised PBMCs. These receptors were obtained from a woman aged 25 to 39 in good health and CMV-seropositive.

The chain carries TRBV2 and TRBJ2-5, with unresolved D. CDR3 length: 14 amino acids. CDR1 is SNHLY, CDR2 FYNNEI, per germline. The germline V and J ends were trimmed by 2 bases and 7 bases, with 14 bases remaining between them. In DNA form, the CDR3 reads TGTGCCAGCAGTGAACAGGTCGCGTGGGCGACCCAGTACTTC. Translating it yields CASSEQVAWATQYF.

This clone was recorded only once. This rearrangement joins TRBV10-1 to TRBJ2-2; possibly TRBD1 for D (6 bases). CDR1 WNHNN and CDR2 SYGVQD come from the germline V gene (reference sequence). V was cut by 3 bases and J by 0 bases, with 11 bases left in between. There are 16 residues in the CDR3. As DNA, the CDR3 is TGCGCCAGCAGTGATCAGTGGACAGCGAACACCGGGGAGCTGTTTTTT. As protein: CASSDQWTANTGELFF.

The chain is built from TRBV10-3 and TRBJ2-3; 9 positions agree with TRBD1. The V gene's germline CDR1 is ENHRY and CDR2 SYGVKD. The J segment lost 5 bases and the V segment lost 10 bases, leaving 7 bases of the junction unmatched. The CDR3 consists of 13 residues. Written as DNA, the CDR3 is TGTGCCACCACAGGGGGCCGAGGAGATACGCAGTATTTT. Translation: CATTGGRGDTQYF.

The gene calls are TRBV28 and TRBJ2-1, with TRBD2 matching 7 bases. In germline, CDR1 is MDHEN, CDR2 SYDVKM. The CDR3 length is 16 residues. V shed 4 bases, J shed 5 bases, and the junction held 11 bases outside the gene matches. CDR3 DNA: TGTGCCAGCAGTTCTCCCTCGGCGGGAGATGACAATGAGCAGTTCTTC. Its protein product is CASSSPSAGDDNEQFF.

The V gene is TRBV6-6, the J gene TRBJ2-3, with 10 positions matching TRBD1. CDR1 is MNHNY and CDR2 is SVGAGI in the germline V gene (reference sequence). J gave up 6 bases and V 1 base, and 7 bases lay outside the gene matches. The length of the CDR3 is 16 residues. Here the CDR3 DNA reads TGTGCCAGCAGTTACTGGGACAGGGGCAAGGGGGATACGCAGTATTTT. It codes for CASSYWDRGKGDTQYF.

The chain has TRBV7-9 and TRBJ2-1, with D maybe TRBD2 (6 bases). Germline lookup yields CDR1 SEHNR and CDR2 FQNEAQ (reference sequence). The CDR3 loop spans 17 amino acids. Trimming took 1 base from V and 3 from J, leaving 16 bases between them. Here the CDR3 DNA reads TGTGCCAGCAGCTTAGGGGACTGGTCGGTCCACTACAATGAGCAGTTCTTC. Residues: CASSLGDWSVHYNEQFF.

The CDR3 region is CAWSQGLEGAGNTIYF. DNA for the CDR3: TGTGCCTGGAGTCAAGGTCTGGAGGGGGCCGGAAACACCATATATTTT. V and J are TRBV30 and TRBJ1-3; 7 bases are shared with TRBD1. This CDR3 is 16 amino acids long. The J segment lost 4 bases and the V segment lost 2 bases, leaving 11 bases of the junction unmatched. From germline, CDR1 is GTSNPN and CDR2 SVGIG (reference sequence).

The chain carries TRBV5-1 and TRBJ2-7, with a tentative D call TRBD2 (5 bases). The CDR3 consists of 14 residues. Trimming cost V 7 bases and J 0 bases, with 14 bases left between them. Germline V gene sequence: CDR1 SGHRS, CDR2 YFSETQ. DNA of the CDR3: TGCGCCAGCCAAAGCGGAGTTAGCTCCTACGAGCAGTACTTC. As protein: CASQSGVSSYEQYF.

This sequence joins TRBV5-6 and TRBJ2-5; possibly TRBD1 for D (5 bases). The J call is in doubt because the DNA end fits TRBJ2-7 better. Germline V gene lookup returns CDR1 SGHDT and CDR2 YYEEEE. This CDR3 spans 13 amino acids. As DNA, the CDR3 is TGTGCCAGCAGTCCGACAGTCTCCTACGAGCAGTACTTC. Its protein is CASSPTVSYEQYF.

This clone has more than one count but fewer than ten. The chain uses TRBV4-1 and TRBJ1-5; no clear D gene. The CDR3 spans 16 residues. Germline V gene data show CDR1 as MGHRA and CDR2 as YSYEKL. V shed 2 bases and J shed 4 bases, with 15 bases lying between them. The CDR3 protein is CASSQPREGRNQPQHF. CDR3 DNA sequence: TGCGCCAGCAGCCAACCCCGGGAGGGAAGGAATCAGCCCCAGCATTTT.

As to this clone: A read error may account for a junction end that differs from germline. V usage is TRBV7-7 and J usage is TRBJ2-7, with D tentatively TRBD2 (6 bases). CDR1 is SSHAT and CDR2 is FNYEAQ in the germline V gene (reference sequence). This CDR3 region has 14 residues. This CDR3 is CASSPGSGSYEQYF. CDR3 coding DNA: TGTGCTAGCAGCCCCGGGAGTGGCTCCTACGAGCAGTACTTC. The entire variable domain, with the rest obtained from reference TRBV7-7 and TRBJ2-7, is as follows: GAGVSQSPRYKVTKRGQDVTLRCDPISSHATLYWYQQALGQGPEFLTYFNYEAQPDKSGLPSDRFSAERPEGSISTLTIQRTEQRDSAMYRCASSPGSGSYEQYFGPGTRLTVT.

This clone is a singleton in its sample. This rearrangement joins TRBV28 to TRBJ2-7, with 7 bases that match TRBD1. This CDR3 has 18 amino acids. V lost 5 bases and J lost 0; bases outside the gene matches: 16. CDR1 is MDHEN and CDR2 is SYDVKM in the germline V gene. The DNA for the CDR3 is TGTGCCAGCAGTCCCTGGGAGCACAGGGGCATTAGCTCCTACGAGCAGTACTTC. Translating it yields CASSPWEHRGISSYEQYF.

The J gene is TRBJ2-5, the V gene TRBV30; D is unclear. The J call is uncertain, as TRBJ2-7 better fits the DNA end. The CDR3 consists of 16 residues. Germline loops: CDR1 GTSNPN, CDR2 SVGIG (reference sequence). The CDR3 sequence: CAWRRRGGWSSYEQYF. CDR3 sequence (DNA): TGTGCCTGGAGGCGCCGTGGTGGTTGGAGCTCCTACGAGCAGTACTTC.

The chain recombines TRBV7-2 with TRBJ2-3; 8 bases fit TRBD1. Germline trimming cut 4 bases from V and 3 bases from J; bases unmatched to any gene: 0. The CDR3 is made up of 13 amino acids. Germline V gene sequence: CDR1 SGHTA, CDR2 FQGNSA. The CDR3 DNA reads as TGTGCCAGCAGCTGGACAGGGACAGATACGCAGTATTTT. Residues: CASSWTGTDTQYF. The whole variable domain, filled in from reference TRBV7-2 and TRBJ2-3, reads GAGVSQSPSNKVTEKGKDVELRCDPISGHTALYWYRQSLGQGLEFLIYFQGNSAPDKSGLPSDRFSAERTGGSVSTLTIQRTQQEDSAVYLCASSWTGTDTQYFGPGTRLTVL.

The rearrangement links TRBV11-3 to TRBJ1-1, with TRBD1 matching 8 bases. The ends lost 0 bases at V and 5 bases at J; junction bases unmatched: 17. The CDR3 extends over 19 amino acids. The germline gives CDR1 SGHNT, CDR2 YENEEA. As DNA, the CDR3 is TGTGCCAGCAGCTTAGATCGGGCCAGGGGGCGCGGTAATAGGACTGAAGCTTTCTTT. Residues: CASSLDRARGRGNRTEAFF.

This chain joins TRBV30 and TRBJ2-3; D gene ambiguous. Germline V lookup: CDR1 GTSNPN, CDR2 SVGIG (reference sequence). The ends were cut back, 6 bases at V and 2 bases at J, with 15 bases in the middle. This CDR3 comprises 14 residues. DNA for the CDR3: TGTGCCTGTCAAGGTTTTATAGCCACAGATACGCAGTATTTT. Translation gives CACQGFIATDTQYF.

DNA for the CDR3: TGTGCCAGCAGCTGGGGGACAGGGGGTCACGAGCAGTACTTC. Its translation: CASSWGTGGHEQYF. J is TRBJ2-7 and V is TRBV5-6, with TRBD1 matching over 11 bases. Germline V CDR1 and CDR2: SGHDT, YYEEEE. CDR3 length: 14 residues. Unmatched junction bases numbered 4, after V lost 3 bases and J lost 5 bases. Drawing the rest from reference TRBV5-6 and TRBJ2-7, the complete variable domain is DAGVTQSPTHLIKTRGQQVTLRCSPKSGHDTVSWYQQALGQGPQFIFQYYEEEERQRGNFPDRFSGHQFPNYSSELNVNALLLGDSALYLCASSWGTGGHEQYFGPGTRLTVT.

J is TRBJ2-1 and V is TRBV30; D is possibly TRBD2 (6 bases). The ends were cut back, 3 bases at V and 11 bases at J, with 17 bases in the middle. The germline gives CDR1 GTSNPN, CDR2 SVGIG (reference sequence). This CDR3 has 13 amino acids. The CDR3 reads CAWSPGGKGKQFF. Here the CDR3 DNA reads TGTGCCTGGAGCCCTGGGGGGAAGGGTAAGCAGTTCTTC.

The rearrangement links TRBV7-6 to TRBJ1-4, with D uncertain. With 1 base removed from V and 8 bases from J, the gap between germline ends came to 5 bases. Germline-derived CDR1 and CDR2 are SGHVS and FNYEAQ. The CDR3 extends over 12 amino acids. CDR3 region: CASSLVGEKLFF. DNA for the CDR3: TGTGCCAGCAGCTTAGTGGGCGAAAAACTGTTTTTT.

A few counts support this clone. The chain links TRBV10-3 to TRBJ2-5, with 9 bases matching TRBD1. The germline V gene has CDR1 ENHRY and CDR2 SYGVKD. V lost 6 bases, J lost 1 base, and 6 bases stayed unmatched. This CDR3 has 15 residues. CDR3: CAISRGQGVQETQYF. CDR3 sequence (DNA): TGTGCCATCAGCAGGGGACAGGGAGTCCAAGAGACCCAGTACTTC.